This record concerns one T cell receptor (beta chain) sequence. The antigen is unknown. The sample is drawn from a study of blood T cells in healthy people across ages. Alongside a J-beta primer mix, a sample-barcoded 5' primer served in a second PCR lasting roughly 7 to 12 cycles. TCRdb independently ran MiXCR on the 5' RACE reads; one entry per CDR3 protein. Here the sample spans some 1.1 million distinct CDR3 sequences, roughly two fifths being singletons. Study-wide findings and caveats: Greater diversity and more naive CD4+ cells were seen in long-lived donors than in aged donors.

The sequenced sample was blood. This clonotype was sampled from a man between 18 and 35 years old in good health.

The CDR3 region is CAISVGGGYTF. The CDR3 bases are TGTGCCATCAGTGTTGGGGGAGGCTACACCTTC. The genes are TRBV10-3 and TRBJ1-2; possible D gene TRBD1, 5 bases. Trimming shortened V by 4 bases and J by 8 bases, and 8 bases separated the two germline ends. The CDR3 has 11 amino acids. CDR1 is ENHRY, CDR2 SYGVKD, per germline.